This T cell receptor (beta chain) was sequenced for a study of read filtering for tumor transcriptome and immune sequencing. V lost 5 bases and J lost 0, with 13 bases in between. CDR1 is SEHNR, CDR2 FQNEAQ, per germline (reference sequence). The CDR3 sequence is 16 residues long. This library used roughly 400 ng RNA and molecular barcoded adaptors spanning alpha/delta and beta/gamma chains. One entry per CDR3 protein, called by TCRdb with MiXCR from the reads. Of 130,000 or so distinct CDR3 sequences listed, about 13% are singletons. This clonotype has at least ten counts. Sequences were obtained from a population of CD138-negative cells sorted from bone marrow. The chain couples TRBV7-9 to TRBJ2-2; TRBD2 might be the D (5 bases). The sequence came from a donor aged 40 or older with multiple myeloma. Written as DNA, the CDR3 is TGTGCCAGCAGCCCACGAGGGCCTACGAACACCGGGGAGCTGTTTTTT. This codes for CASSPRGPTNTGELFF.